This T cell receptor beta chain was captured in a study of beta chain features in type 1 diabetes. Trimming pared 3 bases from V and 8 bases from J, leaving 5 bases between. Germline lookup yields CDR1 MGHDK and CDR2 SYGVNS. The CDR3 consists of 10 residues. Every bit of the isolated RNA underwent reverse transcription, so sequencing read expressed TCRB transcripts. TCRdb's table, derived via immunoSEQ multiplex PCR, lists solely in-frame clones and lacks some. Of roughly 450,000 clones listed, about an eighth are singletons. This clone was seen only a few times. The antigen remains unidentified. In all sorted populations, purity surpassed 95%. Study-wide points: The VDJ junctions of type 1 diabetes patients carried fewer insertions and more deletions. Among patients, naive, central memory and Treg TCRB repertoires appeared more similar than among healthy donors.

The sample comprised naive CD4+ T cells from blood. The chain joins TRBV25-1 to TRBJ2-7; D gene unclear. The clonotype originates from a woman under 30 in good health. This CDR3 reads CASSEDKQYF. CDR3 nucleotides: TGTGCCAGCAGTGAGGATAAGCAGTACTTC.